Below, 4 T cell receptor beta chains from the same sample are listed, as sequenced in a study of T cell changes during pregnancy in multiple sclerosis. The data were produced by immunoSEQ multiplex PCR, yet TCRdb's version contains in-frame clones alone and is incomplete. The repertoire holds around 39,000 clones, with approximately 92% as singletons. The sample here was CD8+ T cells from peripheral blood mononuclear cells, taken before pregnancy. The receptors shown here come from a female donor with multiple sclerosis, enrolled in a pregnancy study.

This sequence joins TRBV2 and TRBJ2-7; D is ambiguous. Trimming shortened V by 3 bases and J by 3 bases, and 9 bases separated the two germline ends. The germline V gene has CDR1 SNHLY and CDR2 FYNNEI. CDR3 length: 13 residues. In nucleotides, the CDR3 is TGTGCCAGCAGTGAGAGACTGAGCTACGAGCAGTACTTC. This sequence encodes CASSERLSYEQYF.

The table lists this clone with a count of one. The V gene is TRBV27, the J gene TRBJ2-1, with D unresolved. In germline, CDR1 is MNHEY, CDR2 SMNVEV (reference sequence). This CDR3 contains 15 residues. V was clipped by 3 bases and J by 0 bases, with 9 bases between them. The CDR3 coding sequence is TGTGCCAGCAGTTTCCGCGTGTACTCCTACAATGAGCAGTTCTTC. This encodes CASSFRVYSYNEQFF.

CDR3 residues: CASSLFAGLAKNIQYF. In DNA form, the CDR3 reads TGTGCCAGCAGCTTGTTTGCGGGACTAGCCAAAAACATTCAGTACTTC. V gene TRBV13 combines with J gene TRBJ2-4, with D perhaps matching TRBD2 (6 bases). CDR1 and CDR2 from the germline V gene are PRHDT and FYEKMQ (reference sequence). V gave up 3 bases and J gave up 0 bases, with 12 bases separating them. This CDR3 has 16 residues. Drawing the rest from reference TRBV13 and TRBJ2-4, the complete variable domain is AAGVIQSPRHLIKEKRETATLKCYPIPRHDTVYWYQQGPGQDPQFLISFYEKMQSDKGSIPDRFSAQQFSDYHSELNMSSLELGDSALYFCASSLFAGLAKNIQYFGAGTRLSVL.

The CDR3 nucleotides are TGTGCCAGCAGGAGGGAGGTCCGGGACGGCAACATGAACACTGAAGCTTTCTTT. Residues: CASRREVRDGNMNTEAFF. The chain couples TRBV7-3 to TRBJ1-1; maybe TRBD1 (5 bases). The CDR3 is 18 residues long. CDR1 SGHTA and CDR2 FQGTGA come from the germline V gene. V was shortened by 6 bases and J by 0 bases, with 23 bases between the two germline ends.